This T cell receptor beta chain was sequenced during a study of CD8 T cells in Susac syndrome. As for the study in general: There were about six sequenced Susac syndrome patients with active disease and 8 or 9 in remission.

Sequencing of TCR beta was performed on blood CD8+ T cells and on blood CD4+ T cells. V shed 1 base and J shed 3 bases, with 10 bases lying between them. Per the germline V gene, CDR1 is GTSNPN and CDR2 is SVGIG (reference sequence). This CDR3 region has 14 residues. It was with random hexamers that 0.5 to 1 ug RNA was reverse transcribed. TCRdb fed the immunoSEQ multiplex PCR reads into MiXCR, producing one record per CDR3 protein. The sample has under 70,000 distinct CDR3 sequences, 95% seen once. Sequenced input: CD8+ T cells from PBMCs. The chain is built from TRBV30 and TRBJ1-5, with a possible D match to TRBD1 (6 bases). The sequence was obtained from a human donor with Susac syndrome. The CDR3 protein is CAWSGGQFNQPQHF. CDR3 in DNA: TGTGCCTGGAGTGGAGGACAGTTCAATCAGCCCCAGCATTTT.